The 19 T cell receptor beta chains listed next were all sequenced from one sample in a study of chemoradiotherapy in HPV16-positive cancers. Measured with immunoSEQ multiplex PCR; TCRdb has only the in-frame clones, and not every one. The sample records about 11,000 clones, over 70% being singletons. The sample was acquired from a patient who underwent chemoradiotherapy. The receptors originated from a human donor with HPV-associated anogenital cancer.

As DNA, the CDR3 is TGTGCCAGTAGTATCGAGGCTATGAGTAATGAAAAACTGTTTTTT. Protein: CASSIEAMSNEKLFF. The gene calls are TRBV19 and TRBJ1-4; D ambiguous. Trimming cost V 3 bases and J 4 bases, with 12 bases left between them. Looked up from germline, CDR1 is LNHDA and CDR2 is SQIVND (reference sequence). The CDR3 is made up of 15 amino acids.

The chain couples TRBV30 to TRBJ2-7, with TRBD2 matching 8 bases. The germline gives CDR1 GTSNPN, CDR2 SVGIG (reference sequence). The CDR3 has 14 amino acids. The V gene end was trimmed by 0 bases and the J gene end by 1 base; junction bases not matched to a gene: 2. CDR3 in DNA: TGTGCCTGGAGTGTACTAGCGGAGTCCTACGAGCAGTACTTC. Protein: CAWSVLAESYEQYF.

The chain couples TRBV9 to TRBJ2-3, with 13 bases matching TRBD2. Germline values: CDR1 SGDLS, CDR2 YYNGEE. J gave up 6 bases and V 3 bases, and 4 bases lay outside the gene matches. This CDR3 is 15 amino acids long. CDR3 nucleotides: TGTGCCAGCAGCGGGACTAGCGGGAGTTTGGATACGCAGTATTTT. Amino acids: CASSGTSGSLDTQYF.

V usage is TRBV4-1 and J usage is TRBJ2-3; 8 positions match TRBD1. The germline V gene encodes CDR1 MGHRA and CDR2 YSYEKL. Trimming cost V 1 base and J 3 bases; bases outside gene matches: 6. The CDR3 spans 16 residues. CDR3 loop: CASSQVFRGLTDTQYF. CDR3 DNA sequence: TGCGCCAGCAGCCAAGTATTCAGGGGGCTGACAGATACGCAGTATTTT.

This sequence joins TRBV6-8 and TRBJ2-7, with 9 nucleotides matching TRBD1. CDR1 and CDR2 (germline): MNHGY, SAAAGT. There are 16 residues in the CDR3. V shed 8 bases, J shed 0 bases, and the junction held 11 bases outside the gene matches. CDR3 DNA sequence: TGTGCCAGCGGGACAGGGAGGCGACTAGCCTCCTACGAGCAGTACTTC. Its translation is CASGTGRRLASYEQYF.

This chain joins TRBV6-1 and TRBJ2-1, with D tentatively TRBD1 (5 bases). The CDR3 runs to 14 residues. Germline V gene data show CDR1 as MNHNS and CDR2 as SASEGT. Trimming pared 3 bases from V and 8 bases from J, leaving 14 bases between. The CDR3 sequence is CASSEKGEVDEQFF. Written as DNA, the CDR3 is TGTGCCAGCAGTGAGAAAGGGGAAGTAGATGAGCAGTTCTTC.

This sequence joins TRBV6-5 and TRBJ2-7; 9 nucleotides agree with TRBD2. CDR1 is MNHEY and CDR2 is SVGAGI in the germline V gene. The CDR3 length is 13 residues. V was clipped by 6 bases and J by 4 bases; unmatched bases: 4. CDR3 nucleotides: TGTGCCAGCAGGGTAGCGGGAGATTACGAGCAGTACTTC. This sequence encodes CASRVAGDYEQYF.

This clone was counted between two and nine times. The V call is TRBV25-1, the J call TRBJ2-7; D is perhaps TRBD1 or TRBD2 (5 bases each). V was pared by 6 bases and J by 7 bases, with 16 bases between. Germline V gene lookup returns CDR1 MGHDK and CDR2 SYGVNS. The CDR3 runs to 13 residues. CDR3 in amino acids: CASRGRVRMEQYF. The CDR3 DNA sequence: TGTGCCAGCAGGGGACGGGTGAGAATGGAGCAGTACTTC.

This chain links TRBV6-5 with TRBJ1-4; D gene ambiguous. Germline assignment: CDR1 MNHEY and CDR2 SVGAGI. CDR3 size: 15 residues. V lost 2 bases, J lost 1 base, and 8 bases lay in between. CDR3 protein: CASSYQGGTNEKLFF. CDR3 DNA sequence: TGTGCCAGCAGTTACCAAGGTGGAACTAATGAAAAACTGTTTTTT.

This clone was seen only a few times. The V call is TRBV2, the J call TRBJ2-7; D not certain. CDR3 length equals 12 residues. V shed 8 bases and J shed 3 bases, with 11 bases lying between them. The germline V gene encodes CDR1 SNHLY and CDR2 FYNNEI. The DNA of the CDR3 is TGTGCCAGCGGGTTCAAGGGCTACGAGCAGTACTTC. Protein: CASGFKGYEQYF.

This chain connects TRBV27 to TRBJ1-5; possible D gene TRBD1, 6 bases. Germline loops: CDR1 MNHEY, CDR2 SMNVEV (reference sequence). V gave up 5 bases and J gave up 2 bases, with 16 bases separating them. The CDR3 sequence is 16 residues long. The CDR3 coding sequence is TGTGCCAGCAGTGCCACCTTCAGGGGACGCAATCAGCCCCAGCATTTT. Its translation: CASSATFRGRNQPQHF.

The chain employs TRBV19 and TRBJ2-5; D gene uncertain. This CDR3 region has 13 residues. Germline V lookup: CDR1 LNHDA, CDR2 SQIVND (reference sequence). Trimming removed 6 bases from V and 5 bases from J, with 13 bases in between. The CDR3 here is CASSEGPRETQYF. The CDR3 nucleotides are TGTGCCAGTAGCGAAGGACCGAGGGAGACCCAGTACTTC.

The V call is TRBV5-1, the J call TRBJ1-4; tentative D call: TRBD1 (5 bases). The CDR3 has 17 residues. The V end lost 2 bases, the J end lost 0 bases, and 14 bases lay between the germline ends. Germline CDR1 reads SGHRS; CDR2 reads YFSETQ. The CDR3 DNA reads TGCGCCAGCAGCTTAAGAGGGGTTCCCACAACTAATGAAAAACTGTTTTTT. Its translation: CASSLRGVPTTNEKLFF.

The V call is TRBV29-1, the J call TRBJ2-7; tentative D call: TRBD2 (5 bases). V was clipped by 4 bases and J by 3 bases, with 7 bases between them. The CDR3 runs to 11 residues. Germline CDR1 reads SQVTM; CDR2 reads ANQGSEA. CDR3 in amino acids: CSVGGDYEQYF. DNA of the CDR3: TGCAGCGTTGGGGGAGACTACGAGCAGTACTTC.

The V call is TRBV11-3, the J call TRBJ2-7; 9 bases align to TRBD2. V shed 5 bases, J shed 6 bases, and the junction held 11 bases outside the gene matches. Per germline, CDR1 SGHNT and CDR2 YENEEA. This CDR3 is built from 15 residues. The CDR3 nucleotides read TGTGCCAGCAGCCCTTCTAGCGGGGCTGCTACCGAGCAGTACTTC. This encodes CASSPSSGAATEQYF.

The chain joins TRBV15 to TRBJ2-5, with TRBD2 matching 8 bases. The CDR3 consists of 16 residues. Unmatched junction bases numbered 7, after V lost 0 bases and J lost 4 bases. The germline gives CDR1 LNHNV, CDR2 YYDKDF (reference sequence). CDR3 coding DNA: TGTGCCACCAGCAGAGATTCGGCGGGAGGTGGAGAGACCCAGTACTTC. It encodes CATSRDSAGGGETQYF.

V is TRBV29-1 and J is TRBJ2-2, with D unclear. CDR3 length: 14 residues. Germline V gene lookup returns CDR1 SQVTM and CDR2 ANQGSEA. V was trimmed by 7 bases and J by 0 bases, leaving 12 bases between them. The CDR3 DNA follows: TGCAGCGCAACGGGTCCTTCGAACACCGGGGAGCTGTTTTTT. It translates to CSATGPSNTGELFF.

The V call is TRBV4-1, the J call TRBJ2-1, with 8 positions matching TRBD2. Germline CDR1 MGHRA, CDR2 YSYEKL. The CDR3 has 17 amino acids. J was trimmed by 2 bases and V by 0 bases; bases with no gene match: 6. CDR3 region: CASSQENGRAAYNEQFF. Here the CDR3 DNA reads TGCGCCAGCAGCCAAGAAAACGGGAGGGCCGCCTACAATGAGCAGTTCTTC.

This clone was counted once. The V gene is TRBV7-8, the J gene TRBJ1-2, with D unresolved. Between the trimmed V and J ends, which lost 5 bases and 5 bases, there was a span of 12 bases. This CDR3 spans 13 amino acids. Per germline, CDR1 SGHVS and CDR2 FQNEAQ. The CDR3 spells CASSDNSVYGYTF. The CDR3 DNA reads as TGTGCCAGCAGCGATAACAGTGTTTATGGCTACACCTTC.